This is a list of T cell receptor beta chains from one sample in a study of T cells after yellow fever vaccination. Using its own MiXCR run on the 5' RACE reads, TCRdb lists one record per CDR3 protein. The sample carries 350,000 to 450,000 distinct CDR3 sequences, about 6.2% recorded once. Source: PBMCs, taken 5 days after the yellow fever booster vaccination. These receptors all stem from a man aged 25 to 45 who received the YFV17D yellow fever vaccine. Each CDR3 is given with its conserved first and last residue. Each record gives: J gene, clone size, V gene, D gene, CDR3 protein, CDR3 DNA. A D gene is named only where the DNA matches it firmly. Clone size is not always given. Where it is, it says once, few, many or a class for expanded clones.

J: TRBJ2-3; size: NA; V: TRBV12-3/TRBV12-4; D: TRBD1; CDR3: CASSRGQGTRDTQYF; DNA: TGTGCCAGCAGCCGAGGACAGGGGACTCGGGATACGCAGTATTTT
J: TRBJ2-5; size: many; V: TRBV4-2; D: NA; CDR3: CASSQNRETQYF; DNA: TGTGCCAGCAGCCAAAACAGGGAGACCCAGTACTTC
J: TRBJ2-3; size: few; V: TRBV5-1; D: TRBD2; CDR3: CASSTGTSGSADTQYF; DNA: TGCGCCAGCAGCACCGGGACTAGCGGGAGCGCAGATACGCAGTATTTT
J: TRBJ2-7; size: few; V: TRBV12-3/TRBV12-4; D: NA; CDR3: CASSLAPRGDYEQYF; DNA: TGTGCCAGCAGTTTAGCGCCGCGGGGAGACTACGAGCAGTACTTC
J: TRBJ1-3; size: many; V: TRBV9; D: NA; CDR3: CASSPEPGNTIYF; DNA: TGTGCCAGCAGCCCCGAACCCGGAAACACCATATATTTT
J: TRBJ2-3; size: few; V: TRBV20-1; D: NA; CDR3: CSARNRDTQYF; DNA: TGCAGTGCTAGAAACAGGGATACGCAGTATTTT
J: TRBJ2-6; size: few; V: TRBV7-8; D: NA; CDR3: CASSLTGGANVLTF; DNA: TGTGCCAGCAGCTTGACGGGTGGGGCCAACGTCCTGACTTTC
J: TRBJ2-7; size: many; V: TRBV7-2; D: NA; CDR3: CASSLESTFYEQYF; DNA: TGTGCCAGCAGCTTAGAGAGCACCTTCTACGAGCAGTACTTC
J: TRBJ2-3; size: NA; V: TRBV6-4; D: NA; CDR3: CASSSGEKDTQYF; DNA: TGTGCCAGCAGTTCGGGAGAGAAGGATACGCAGTATTTT
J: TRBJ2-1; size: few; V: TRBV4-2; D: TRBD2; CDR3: CASSQDSSGRYNEQFF; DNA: TGTGCCAGCAGCCAAGACTCTAGCGGGAGGTACAATGAGCAGTTCTTC
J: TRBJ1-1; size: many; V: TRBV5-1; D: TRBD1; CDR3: CASSQTSGTGGIEAFF; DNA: TGCGCCAGCAGCCAAACATCCGGGACAGGGGGCATTGAAGCTTTCTTT
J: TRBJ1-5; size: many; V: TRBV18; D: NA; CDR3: CASSLLPLQPQHF; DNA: TGTGCCAGCTCACTTCTCCCCCTCCAGCCCCAGCATTTT
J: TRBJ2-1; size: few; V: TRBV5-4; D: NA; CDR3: CASSSITRGISYNEQFF; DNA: TGTGCCAGCAGCTCAATAACCAGGGGTATCTCCTACAATGAGCAGTTCTTC
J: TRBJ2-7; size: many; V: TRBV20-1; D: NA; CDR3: CSARDPSAHHEQYF; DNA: TGCAGTGCTAGAGATCCTTCCGCGCACCACGAGCAGTACTTC
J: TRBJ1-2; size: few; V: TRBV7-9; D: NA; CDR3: CASSLRLRDGYTF; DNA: TGTGCCAGCAGCTTAAGACTTCGGGATGGCTACACCTTC
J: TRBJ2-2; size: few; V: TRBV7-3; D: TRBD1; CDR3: CASSLPGTGTGELFF; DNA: TGTGCCAGCAGCTTACCCGGGACAGGCACCGGGGAGCTGTTTTTT
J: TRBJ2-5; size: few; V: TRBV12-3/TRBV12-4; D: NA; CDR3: CASSSQGSETQYF; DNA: TGTGCCAGCAGTTCACAGGGTTCAGAGACCCAGTACTTC
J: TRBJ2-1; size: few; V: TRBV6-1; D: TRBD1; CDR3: CASTHPGQGTSSYNEQFF; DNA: TGTGCCAGCACCCACCCGGGACAGGGGACGTCTTCCTACAATGAGCAGTTCTTC
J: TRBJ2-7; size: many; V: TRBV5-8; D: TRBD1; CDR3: CASSLPGQAAYEQYF; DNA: TGTGCCAGCAGCTTGCCGGGACAGGCTGCGTACGAGCAGTACTTC
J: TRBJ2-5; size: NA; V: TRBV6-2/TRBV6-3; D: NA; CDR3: CASSYPSKATQYF; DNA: TGTGCCAGCAGTTATCCCAGTAAGGCGACCCAGTACTTC
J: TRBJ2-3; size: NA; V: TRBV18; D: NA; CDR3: CASSPYGSTDTQYF; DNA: TGTGCCAGCTCACCATACGGTAGCACAGATACGCAGTATTTT
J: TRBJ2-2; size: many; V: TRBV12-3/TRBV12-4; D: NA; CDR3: CASSVTPGVPGELFF; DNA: TGTGCCAGTTCAGTTACACCGGGGGTCCCCGGGGAGCTGTTTTTT
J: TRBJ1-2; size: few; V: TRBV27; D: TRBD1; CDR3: CASSLFSQGAQGYTF; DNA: TGTGCCAGCAGTTTATTCTCCCAGGGGGCGCAGGGCTACACCTTC
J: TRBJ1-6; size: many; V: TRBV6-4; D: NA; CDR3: CASKDSDNSPLHF; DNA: TGTGCCAGCAAGGACAGCGACAATTCACCCCTCCACTTT
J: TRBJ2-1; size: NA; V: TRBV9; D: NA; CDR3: CASSVVGGWEQFF; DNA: TGTGCCAGCAGCGTAGTGGGTGGATGGGAGCAGTTCTTC
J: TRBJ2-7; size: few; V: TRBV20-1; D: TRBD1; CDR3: CSVPLGTDAYEQYF; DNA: TGCAGTGTCCCCCTGGGGACAGATGCCTACGAGCAGTACTTC
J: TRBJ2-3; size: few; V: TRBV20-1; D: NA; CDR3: CSANSGGLHTQYF; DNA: TGCAGTGCTAACTCTGGGGGCCTCCATACGCAGTATTTT
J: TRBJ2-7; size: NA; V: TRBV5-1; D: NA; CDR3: CASSPGLDHANEQYF; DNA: TGCGCCAGCAGCCCGGGTCTGGACCACGCCAACGAGCAGTACTTC
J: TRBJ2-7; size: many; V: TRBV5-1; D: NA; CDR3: CASSQRDLPYEQYF; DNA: TGCGCCAGCAGCCAACGAGACCTGCCCTACGAGCAGTACTTC
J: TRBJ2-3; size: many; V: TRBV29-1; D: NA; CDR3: CSVEGSGTDTQYF; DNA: TGCAGCGTGGAAGGTAGCGGCACAGATACGCAGTATTTT
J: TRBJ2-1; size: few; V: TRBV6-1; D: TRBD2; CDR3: CASRPLAGEGEQFF; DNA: TGTGCCAGCAGGCCACTAGCGGGAGAGGGTGAGCAGTTCTTC
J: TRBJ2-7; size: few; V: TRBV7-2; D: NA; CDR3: CASSLEAWDNSYEQYF; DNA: TGTGCCAGCAGCTTGGAAGCCTGGGACAACTCCTACGAGCAGTACTTC
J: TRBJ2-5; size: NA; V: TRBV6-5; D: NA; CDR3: CASSYSLNTETQYF; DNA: TGTGCCAGCAGTTACTCTCTGAATACGGAGACCCAGTACTTC